The TCR beta chain under discussion was sequenced for a study of shared clonotypes between healthy human individuals. Concerning this clone itself: Antigen specificity is unknown.

Healthy and HIV-negative, the adult donors had no recent acute infections or vaccinations. The data were produced by immunoSEQ multiplex PCR, yet TCRdb's version contains in-frame clones alone and is incomplete. Of about 2.3 million clones in the sample, 93% are singletons; the top ten hold approximately 0.4%. Study-level results: Lower generation probabilities were found for non-shared clonotypes than for those shared by all four donors. Only blood was sampled; tissue repertoires likely differ. Of the naive CD4 clonotypes, about 5.4% were shared across a few donors.

This receptor was obtained from a man between 18 and 29 years old in good health. Some clones in this sample may be carry-over from other donors' samples. The sample was naive CD4+ T cells from PBMCs. As to subset: CD45RA+ positively selected.

The CDR3 nucleotides read TGCAGCGTTGGCACAGGGCTCGGAGATGAGCAGTTCTTC. It yields the protein CSVGTGLGDEQFF. The gene calls are TRBV29-1 and TRBJ2-1; tentatively, D is TRBD1 (6 bases). CDR1 and CDR2 from the germline V gene are SQVTM and ANQGSEA. This CDR3 is built from 13 residues. V gave up 4 bases and J gave up 8 bases, with 15 bases separating them.